Included here is one T cell receptor (beta chain) sequence, with context. This record belongs to a study of shared clonotypes between healthy human individuals. Sequenced by immunoSEQ multiplex PCR; TCRdb stores in-frame clones only, minus some. The top ten hold over 10% of the sample, which has 400,000 to 500,000 clones, over 65% seen once. Looked up from germline, CDR1 is SGHAT and CDR2 is FQDESV (reference sequence). CDR3 length equals 15 residues. Trimming stripped 1 base from V and 2 bases from J, with 12 bases between. Input material: PBMCs. The receptor was isolated from a woman between 40 and 55 years old in good health. Some clones in this sample may be carry-over from other donors' samples. This rearrangement joins TRBV11-1 to TRBJ2-7; D unclear. CDR3: CASSLGGSNPYEQYF. DNA of the CDR3: TGTGCCAGCAGCTTAGGAGGTAGCAACCCCTACGAGCAGTACTTC.